These T cell receptor beta chains were read from a single sample in a study of shared clonotypes between healthy human individuals. The assay was immunoSEQ multiplex PCR, and TCRdb's table has in-frame clones only and misses some. The data contain roughly 650,000 clones, roughly 96% of them singletons. What was sequenced was naive CD8+ T cells sorted from blood. These receptors were collected from a woman aged 25-40 years in good health. CDR3s include the opening cysteine and the closing phenylalanine or tryptophan. The D gene is left open where the match is weak. Only part of the rows carry a size: once, few, many, or a class if the clone is expanded.

J gene,D gene,V gene,clone size,CDR3 DNA,CDR3 protein
TRBJ1-1,NA,TRBV28,NA,TGTGCCAGCAGTTTCATTCTTCCGATATCGAACACTGAAGCTTTCTTT,CASSFILPISNTEAFF
TRBJ2-7,NA,TRBV7-6,NA,TGTGCCAGCAGCTTCCGGACTGGATCGCATAACGAGCAGTACTTC,CASSFRTGSHNEQYF
TRBJ1-1,NA,TRBV7-8,NA,TGTGCCAGCAGCTTGGGAGGGGCTCTGAACACTGAAGCTTTCTTT,CASSLGGALNTEAFF
TRBJ1-5,NA,TRBV19,NA,TGTGCCAGTAGTATGGGGGGGTGGGAGCCCCAGCATTTT,CASSMGGWEPQHF
TRBJ2-7,TRBD2,TRBV9,NA,TGTGCCAGCAGGCCCGGACTAGCGGGACTCGACGAGCAGTACTTC,CASRPGLAGLDEQYF
TRBJ2-3,TRBD2,TRBV7-6,NA,TGTGCCAGCAGCTTATTATCGGGACTAGCGGGACCCACAGATACGCAGTATTTT,CASSLLSGLAGPTDTQYF
TRBJ1-1,NA,TRBV20-1,NA,TGCAGTGCTAGGAGGGAGGCTGAAGCTTTCTTT,CSARREAEAFF
TRBJ2-7,NA,TRBV2,NA,TGTGCCAGCAGTGAACAGGCTTACGGCTCCTACGAGCAGTACTTC,CASSEQAYGSYEQYF
TRBJ1-2,NA,TRBV9,NA,TGTGCCAGCAGCGTAGAACAGGGCTACTATGGCTACACCTTC,CASSVEQGYYGYTF
TRBJ2-1,NA,TRBV9,once,TGTGCCAGCAGCCCTACGGGACTGTACAATGAGCAGTTCTTC,CASSPTGLYNEQFF
TRBJ2-3,NA,TRBV19,once,TGTGCCAGTAGTTTGGACAGTGAAGATACGCAGTATTTT,CASSLDSEDTQYF
TRBJ1-5,NA,TRBV7-8,NA,TGTGCCAGCAGCCAAGAATGGGGGGCGGTAGGGCCCCAGCATTTT,CASSQEWGAVGPQHF
TRBJ2-5,TRBD2,TRBV7-8,NA,TGTGCCAGCAGCTTAGATCTAGCGGGAGTGTTTGAAGAGACCCAGTACTTC,CASSLDLAGVFEETQYF
TRBJ1-1,NA,TRBV6-5,NA,TGTGCCAGCAGTTCAACGGGCCCTCACCTTCGGGCTTTCTTT,CASSSTGPHLRAFF
TRBJ2-7,TRBD2,TRBV13,NA,TGTGCCAGCAGCTTAATGCCGGCCATGCTCCGGACTAGCGGGAGCTACGAGCAGTACTTC,CASSLMPAMLRTSGSYEQYF
TRBJ2-1,NA,TRBV7-9,once,TGTGCCAGCAGCTTGGATAATGAGCAGTTCTTC,CASSLDNEQFF
TRBJ2-7,NA,TRBV30,NA,TGTGCCTGGAGGCAAGGCGCGCTTTACGAGCAGTACTTC,CAWRQGALYEQYF
TRBJ2-3,TRBD2,TRBV25-1,NA,TGTGCCAGCAGTGAGTGGACTAGCGGGAGCACAGATACGCAGTATTTT,CASSEWTSGSTDTQYF
TRBJ1-1,TRBD1,TRBV28,NA,TGTGCCAGCAGCATCGGACAGGGGAACACTGAAGCTTTCTTT,CASSIGQGNTEAFF
TRBJ1-1,NA,TRBV7-9,NA,TGTGCCAGCAGCAACCAGGGGAGGGACACTGAAGCTTTCTTT,CASSNQGRDTEAFF
TRBJ1-1,NA,TRBV27,NA,TGTGCCAGCAGCCTCTTAGGGGGGGCAGGCACTGAAGCTTTCTTT,CASSLLGGAGTEAFF
TRBJ2-2,NA,TRBV28,NA,TGTGCCAGCAGTTTTACCAGGGTGGTCGGGGAGCTGTTTTTT,CASSFTRVVGELFF
TRBJ2-3,NA,TRBV27,NA,TGTGCCAGCGGAGGGGCTAGCGAAGGCCCAGATACGCAGTATTTT,CASGGASEGPDTQYF
TRBJ2-2,TRBD2,TRBV28,NA,TGTGCCAGCAGAGACGTCCGGGAGGGGGGACTGCCGGAGCTGTTTTTT,CASRDVREGGLPELFF
TRBJ2-1,NA,TRBV4-1,NA,TGCGCCAGCAGCCGCCTCGCGGGACATTTTGAGCAGTTCTTC,CASSRLAGHFEQFF
TRBJ2-5,NA,TRBV10-2,NA,TGCGCCAGCAGTGCTCTCACAGTTCAAGAGACCCAGTACTTC,CASSALTVQETQYF
TRBJ2-1,TRBD2,TRBV2,NA,TGTGCCAGCAGCCGAACTAGCGGGAGCTCCTACAATGAGCAGTTCTTC,CASSRTSGSSYNEQFF
TRBJ2-1,NA,TRBV5-6,NA,TGTGCCAGCAGCCCGGTGGGGGGCTATAACTACAATGAGCAGTTCTTC,CASSPVGGYNYNEQFF
TRBJ2-1,TRBD1,TRBV6-1,NA,TGTGCCAGCAGGGGACAGTGGAAAAGCTACAATGAGCAGTTCTTC,CASRGQWKSYNEQFF
TRBJ2-2,NA,TRBV6-1,NA,TGTGCCAGCATGCCGGGGACCGGGGAGCTGTTTTTT,CASMPGTGELFF
TRBJ2-7,NA,TRBV27,NA,TGTGCCAGCAGTCCCCAGGACATCACCTACGAGCAGTACTTC,CASSPQDITYEQYF
TRBJ1-5,TRBD1,TRBV7-8,NA,TGTGCCAGCAGCTCGGGACAGGGGTATCAGCCCCAGCATTTT,CASSSGQGYQPQHF
TRBJ2-5,NA,TRBV28,NA,TGTGCCAGCAGCTGGCCACGGGACCCAGAGACCCAGTACTTC,CASSWPRDPETQYF
TRBJ1-5,NA,TRBV5-4,NA,TGTGCCAGCAGCTTGGATGGGCCCCAGCATTTT,CASSLDGPQHF
TRBJ1-4,NA,TRBV2,NA,TGTGCCAGCACCGACAGATTTAATGAAAAACTGTTTTTT,CASTDRFNEKLFF